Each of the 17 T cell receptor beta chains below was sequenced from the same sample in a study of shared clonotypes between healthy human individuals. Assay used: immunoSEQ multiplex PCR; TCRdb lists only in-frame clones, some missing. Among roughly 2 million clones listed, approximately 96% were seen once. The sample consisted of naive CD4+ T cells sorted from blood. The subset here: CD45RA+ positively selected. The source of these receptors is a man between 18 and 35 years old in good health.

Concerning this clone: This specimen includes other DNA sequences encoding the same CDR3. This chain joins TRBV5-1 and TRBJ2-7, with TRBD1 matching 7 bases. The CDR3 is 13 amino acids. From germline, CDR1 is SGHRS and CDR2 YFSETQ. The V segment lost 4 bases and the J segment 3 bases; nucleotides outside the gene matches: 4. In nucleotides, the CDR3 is TGCGCCAGCAGCGTGGGACAGCTCTACGAGCAGTACTTC. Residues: CASSVGQLYEQYF.

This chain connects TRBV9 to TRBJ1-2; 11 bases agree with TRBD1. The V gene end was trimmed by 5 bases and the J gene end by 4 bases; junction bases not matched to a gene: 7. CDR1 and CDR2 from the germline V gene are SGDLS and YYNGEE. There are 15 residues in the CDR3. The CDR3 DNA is TGTGCCAGCAGAGGAGGACAGGGGGCCGGCTATGGCTACACCTTC. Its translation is CASRGGQGAGYGYTF.

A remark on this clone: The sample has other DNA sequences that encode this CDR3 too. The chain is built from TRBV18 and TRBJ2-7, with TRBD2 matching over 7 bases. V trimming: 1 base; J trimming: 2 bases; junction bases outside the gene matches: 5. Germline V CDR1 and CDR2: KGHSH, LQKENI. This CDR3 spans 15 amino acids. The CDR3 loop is CASSPRSGGAYEQYF. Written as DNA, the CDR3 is TGTGCCAGCTCACCACGGTCTGGGGGGGCCTACGAGCAGTACTTC.

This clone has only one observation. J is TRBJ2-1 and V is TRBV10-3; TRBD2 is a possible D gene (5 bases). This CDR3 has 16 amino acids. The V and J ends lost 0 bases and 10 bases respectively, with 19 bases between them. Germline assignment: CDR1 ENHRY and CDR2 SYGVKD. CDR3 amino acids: CAISESLAGGSGEQFF. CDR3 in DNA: TGTGCCATCAGTGAGTCGCTGGCAGGTGGGTCGGGAGAGCAGTTCTTC.

The DNA for the CDR3 is TGTGCCTGGATGCGGGGGATTAACACCGGGGAGCTGTTTTTT. Its translation is CAWMRGINTGELFF. This chain uses TRBV30 with TRBJ2-2; 7 bases are a match to TRBD2. There are 14 residues in the CDR3. The V gene end was trimmed by 4 bases and the J gene end by 2 bases; junction bases not matched to a gene: 4. Germline V gives CDR1 GTSNPN, CDR2 SVGIG (reference sequence). Complete variable domain (other parts from reference TRBV30 and TRBJ2-2): SQTIHQWPATLVQPVGSPLSLECTVEGTSNPNLYWYRQAAGRGLQLLFYSVGIGQISSEVPQNLSASRPQDRQFILSSKKLLLSDSGFYLCAWMRGINTGELFFGEGSRLTVL.

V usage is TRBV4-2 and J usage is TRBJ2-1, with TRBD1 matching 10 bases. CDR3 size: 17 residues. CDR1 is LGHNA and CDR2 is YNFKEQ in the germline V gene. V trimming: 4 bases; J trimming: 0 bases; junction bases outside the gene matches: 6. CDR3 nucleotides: TGTGCCAGCAGCCCGGGACAGGGGACGAGCTCCTACAATGAGCAGTTCTTC. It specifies CASSPGQGTSSYNEQFF.

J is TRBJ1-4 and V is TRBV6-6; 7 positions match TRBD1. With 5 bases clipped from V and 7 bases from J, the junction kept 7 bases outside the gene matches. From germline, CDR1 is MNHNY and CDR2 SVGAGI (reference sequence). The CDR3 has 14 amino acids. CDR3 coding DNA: TGTGCCAGCAGTCCCGCGGGGGACAGTGAAAAACTGTTTTTT. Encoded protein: CASSPAGDSEKLFF.

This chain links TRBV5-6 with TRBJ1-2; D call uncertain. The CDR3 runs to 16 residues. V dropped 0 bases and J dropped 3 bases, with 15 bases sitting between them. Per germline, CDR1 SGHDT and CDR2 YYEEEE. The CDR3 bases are TGTGCCAGCAGCTTGGTGGCCGAGCAAGGATACTATGGCTACACCTTC. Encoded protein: CASSLVAEQGYYGYTF.

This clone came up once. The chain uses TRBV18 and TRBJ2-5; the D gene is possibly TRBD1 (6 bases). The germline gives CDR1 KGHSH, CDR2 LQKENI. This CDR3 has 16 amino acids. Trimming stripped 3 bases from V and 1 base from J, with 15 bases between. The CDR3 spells CASSPTQGGGQETQYF. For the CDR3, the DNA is TGTGCCAGCTCACCTACACAGGGTGGCGGCCAAGAGACCCAGTACTTC. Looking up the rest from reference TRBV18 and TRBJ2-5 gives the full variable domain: NAGVMQNPRHLVRRRGQEARLRCSPMKGHSHVYWYRQLPEEGLKFMVYLQKENIIDESGMPKERFSAEFPKEGPSILRIQQVVRGDSAAYFCASSPTQGGGQETQYFGPGTRLLVL.

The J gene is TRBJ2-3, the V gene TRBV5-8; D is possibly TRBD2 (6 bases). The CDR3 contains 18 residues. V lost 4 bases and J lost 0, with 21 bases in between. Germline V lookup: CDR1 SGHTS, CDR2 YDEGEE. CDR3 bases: TGTGCCAGCAGCCCGTCCCCGGGACTCGGTTCTAGCACAGATACGCAGTATTTT. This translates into CASSPSPGLGSSTDTQYF.

Here the CDR3 DNA reads TGTGCCAGCTCACCTGAGGCTGGGGGGCTGACCTATGGCTACACCTTC. This sequence encodes CASSPEAGGLTYGYTF. The J gene is TRBJ1-2, the V gene TRBV18, with D possibly being TRBD1 (6 bases). Germline lookup yields CDR1 KGHSH and CDR2 LQKENI. The V and J ends lost 3 bases and 4 bases respectively, with 18 bases between them. The CDR3 extends over 16 amino acids.

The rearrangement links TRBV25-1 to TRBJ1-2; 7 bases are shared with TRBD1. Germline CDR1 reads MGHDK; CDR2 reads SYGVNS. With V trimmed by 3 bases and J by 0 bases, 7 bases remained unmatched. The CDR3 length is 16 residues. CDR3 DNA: TGTGCCAGCAGTGAGCGGGGACAGCAAGCTAACTATGGCTACACCTTC. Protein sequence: CASSERGQQANYGYTF.

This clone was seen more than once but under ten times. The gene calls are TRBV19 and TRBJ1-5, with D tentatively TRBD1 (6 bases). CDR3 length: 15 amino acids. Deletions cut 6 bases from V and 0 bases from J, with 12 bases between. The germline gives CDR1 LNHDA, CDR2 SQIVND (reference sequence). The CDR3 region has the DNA TGTGCCAGTAGGCGGACAGCCGATAGCAATCAGCCCCAGCATTTT. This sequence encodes CASRRTADSNQPQHF.

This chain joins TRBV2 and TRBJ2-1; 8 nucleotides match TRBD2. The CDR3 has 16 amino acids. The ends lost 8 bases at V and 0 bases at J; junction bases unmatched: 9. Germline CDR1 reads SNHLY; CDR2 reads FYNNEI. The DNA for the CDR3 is TGTGCCAGCGAGGGAGCGGGAGTCGGCTCCTACAATGAGCAGTTCTTC. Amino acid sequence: CASEGAGVGSYNEQFF.

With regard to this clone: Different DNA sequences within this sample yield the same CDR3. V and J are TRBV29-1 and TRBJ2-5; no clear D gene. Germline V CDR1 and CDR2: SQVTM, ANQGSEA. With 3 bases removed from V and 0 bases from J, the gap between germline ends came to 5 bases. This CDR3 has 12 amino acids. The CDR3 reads CSVDRDQETQYF. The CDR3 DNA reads TGCAGCGTTGACCGAGACCAAGAGACCCAGTACTTC.

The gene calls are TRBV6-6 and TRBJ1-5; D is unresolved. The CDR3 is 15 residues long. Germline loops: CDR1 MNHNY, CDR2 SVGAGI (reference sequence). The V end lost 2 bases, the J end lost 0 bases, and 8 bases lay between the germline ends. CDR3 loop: CASSYGKYSNQPQHF. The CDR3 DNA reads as TGTGCCAGCAGTTACGGAAAATATAGCAATCAGCCCCAGCATTTT.

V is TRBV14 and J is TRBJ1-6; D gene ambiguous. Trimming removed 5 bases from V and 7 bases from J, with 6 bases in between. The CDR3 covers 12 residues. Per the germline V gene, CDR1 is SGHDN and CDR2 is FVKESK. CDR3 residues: CASSEQNSPLHF. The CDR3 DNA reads TGTGCCAGCAGCGAACAGAATTCACCCCTCCACTTT.